The 22 T cell receptor beta chains below were found in one sample sequenced in a study of blood T cell repertoires in COVID-19. Libraries were prepared by immunoSEQ multiplex PCR; TCRdb keeps only in-frame clonotypes and omits some of them. This sample has fewer than 350,000 clones, with around 88% found just once. Input material: peripheral blood. All receptors come from a woman aged 30 to 39 with COVID-19, enrolled during active disease.

This clone was detected once. Written as DNA, the CDR3 is TGTGCCAGCAGCGTAGAATGGGGCGACACTGAAGCTTTCTTT. Translated, it gives CASSVEWGDTEAFF. This chain uses TRBV9 with TRBJ1-1; possible D gene TRBD1, 5 bases. Per the germline V gene, CDR1 is SGDLS and CDR2 is YYNGEE. Trimming cost V 0 bases and J 3 bases, with 9 bases left between them. This CDR3 has 14 amino acids.

V gene TRBV28 combines with J gene TRBJ2-7; no definite D call. The germline V gene has CDR1 MDHEN and CDR2 SYDVKM. The germline V and J ends were trimmed by 5 bases and 4 bases, with 6 bases remaining between them. The CDR3 is 11 amino acids. CDR3 sequence reads: CASSSQYEQYV. CDR3 sequence (DNA): TGTGCCAGCAGTAGCCAATACGAGCAGTACGTC.

The chain recombines TRBV3-1 (or the pseudogene TRBV3-2) with TRBJ1-5; D gene uncertain. The V and J ends lost 0 bases and 7 bases respectively, with 10 bases between them. Germline values: CDR1 LGHDT, CDR2 YNNKEL (reference sequence). This CDR3 has 14 residues. The CDR3 protein is CASSQDFVAQPQHF. The CDR3 coding sequence is TGTGCCAGCAGCCAAGATTTCGTAGCGCAGCCCCAGCATTTT.

The genes are TRBV3-1 (or the pseudogene TRBV3-2) and TRBJ1-6; TRBD1 is a possible D gene (6 bases). CDR3 length equals 15 residues. The V and J ends lost 7 bases and 7 bases respectively, with 17 bases between them. Germline-derived CDR1 and CDR2 are LGHDT and YNNKEL (reference sequence). CDR3 nucleotides: TGTGCCAGCAAAAGTACGCAGGGGTCAAATTCACCCCTCCACTTT. Protein: CASKSTQGSNSPLHF.

The chain links TRBV27 to TRBJ2-7, with D perhaps matching TRBD1 (6 bases). Germline V lookup: CDR1 MNHEY, CDR2 SMNVEV (reference sequence). V was clipped by 5 bases and J by 3 bases, with 14 bases between them. The CDR3 runs 14 residues. The CDR3 DNA sequence: TGTGCCAGCAGTCTAACGGGACAAAACTACGAGCAGTACTTC. Protein: CASSLTGQNYEQYF.

The chain combines TRBV6-5 with TRBJ2-5; D gene unclear. This CDR3 comprises 14 residues. V was cut by 8 bases and J by 13 bases, with 26 bases left in between. The germline V gene encodes CDR1 MNHEY and CDR2 SVGAGI. The CDR3 sequence: CASCQQVSISLLYF. The CDR3 coding sequence is TGTGCCAGCTGTCAGCAGGTCTCGATCTCTCTCCTGTACTTC.

This sequence joins TRBV19 and TRBJ1-2; 8 nucleotides line up with TRBD1. The CDR3 extends over 15 amino acids. J was trimmed by 4 bases and V by 4 bases; bases with no gene match: 8. Looked up from germline, CDR1 is LNHDA and CDR2 is SQIVND (reference sequence). CDR3 nucleotides: TGTGCCAGTAGTACCGGACAGGGCTTTATCTATGGCTACACCTTC. Translation gives CASSTGQGFIYGYTF.

This clone has just one count. This chain uses TRBV5-5 with TRBJ1-5; D unclear. This CDR3 comprises 15 residues. CDR1 is SGHKS, CDR2 YYEKEE, per germline (reference sequence). V was clipped by 4 bases and J by 1 base, with 12 bases between them. The CDR3 spells CASSLGRGSNQPQHF. The CDR3 DNA follows: TGTGCCAGCAGCCTTGGACGGGGAAGCAATCAGCCCCAGCATTTT.

The chain employs TRBV4-1 and TRBJ1-6; TRBD1 matches at 9 bases. This CDR3 is 14 amino acids long. CDR1 is MGHRA and CDR2 is YSYEKL in the germline V gene. Trimming at V came to 5 bases and at J to 8 bases, leaving 4 bases not matched to a gene. The CDR3 nucleotides read TGCGCCAGCAGCAAAACAGGGGGCGATTCACCCCTCCACTTT. This translates into CASSKTGGDSPLHF.

Notes on this clone: Other DNA sequences in the sample encode the same CDR3. This chain uses TRBV7-9 with TRBJ2-5; D gene unclear. The CDR3 runs 12 residues. Trimming pared 1 base from V and 4 bases from J, leaving 4 bases between. Germline V gene sequence: CDR1 SEHNR, CDR2 FQNEAQ (reference sequence). The CDR3 sequence: CASSLVSETQYF. CDR3 nucleotide sequence: TGTGCCAGCAGCTTAGTCTCAGAGACCCAGTACTTC.

This clone has a single count. This chain uses TRBV29-1 with TRBJ1-1; no reliable D call. The V end was cut by 4 bases, the J end by 4 bases, with 13 bases between. This CDR3 region has 13 residues. The germline CDR1 and CDR2 sequences are SQVTM and ANQGSEA. CDR3 sequence reads: CSVAQVGGTEAFF. The CDR3 DNA follows: TGCAGCGTTGCGCAAGTGGGAGGCACTGAAGCTTTCTTT.

The CDR3 DNA follows: TGTGCCAGCAGCTCACAAGCGGGGGTCTACAATGAGCAGTTCTTC. Amino acid sequence: CASSSQAGVYNEQFF. J is TRBJ2-1 and V is TRBV7-6, with TRBD2 identical over 8 bases. Per the germline V gene, CDR1 is SGHVS and CDR2 is FNYEAQ. Trimming at V came to 4 bases and at J to 3 bases, leaving 5 bases not matched to a gene. This CDR3 is built from 15 residues. The full variable domain, rest sourced from reference TRBV7-6 and TRBJ2-1, is GAGVSQSPRYKVTKRGQDVALRCDPISGHVSLYWYRQALGQGPEFLTYFNYEAQQDKSGLPNDRFSAERPEGSISTLTIQRTEQRDSAMYRCASSSQAGVYNEQFFGPGTRLTVL.

This clone appeared once. The V and J genes are TRBV28 and TRBJ2-7; D perhaps matches TRBD2 (5 bases). This CDR3 comprises 13 residues. Trimming removed 5 bases from V and 11 bases from J, with 19 bases in between. Germline CDR1 reads MDHEN; CDR2 reads SYDVKM. CDR3 region: CASSAPRTPREYV. DNA for the CDR3: TGTGCCAGCAGTGCACCCCGGACCCCGAGGGAGTACGTC.

The genes are TRBV5-1 and TRBJ2-1; D possibly corresponds to TRBD2 (6 bases). This CDR3 spans 16 amino acids. V shed 0 bases and J shed 2 bases, with 12 bases lying between them. Germline lookup yields CDR1 SGHRS and CDR2 YFSETQ. CDR3 region: CASSLAGSGAYNEQFF. CDR3 bases: TGCGCCAGCAGCTTGGCCGGGAGTGGGGCCTACAATGAGCAGTTCTTC.

CDR3 amino acids: CASSYSRVRVEAFF. DNA for the CDR3: TGTGCCAGCAGTTATAGCAGGGTACGGGTTGAAGCTTTCTTT. This chain links TRBV6-2 or TRBV6-3 with TRBJ1-1; D is possibly TRBD1 (5 bases). The CDR3 runs 14 residues. CDR1 is MNHEY and CDR2 is SVGEGT in the germline V gene. V lost 3 bases, J lost 7 bases, and 15 bases lay in between.

The chain combines TRBV2 with TRBJ1-5; D is perhaps TRBD1 (6 bases). Germline V CDR1 and CDR2: SNHLY, FYNNEI. The CDR3 is made up of 14 amino acids. Trimming removed 3 bases at V and 7 bases at J, with 13 bases between. CDR3 bases: TGTGCCAGCAGTGATTTACAGGGTGGGCAGCCCCAGCATTTT. It yields the protein CASSDLQGGQPQHF. The variable domain in full, completed from reference TRBV2 and TRBJ1-5, reads EPEVTQTPSHQVTQMGQEVILRCVPISNHLYFYWYRQILGQKVEFLVSFYNNEISEKSEIFDDQFSVERPDGSNFTLKIRSTKLEDSAMYFCASSDLQGGQPQHFGDGTRLSIL.

The rearrangement joins TRBV4-1 to TRBJ1-5, with D unclear. V was trimmed by 6 bases and J by 9 bases, leaving 21 bases between them. Germline CDR1 MGHRA, CDR2 YSYEKL. The CDR3 extends over 15 amino acids. The CDR3 reads CASRLEGGSPGPQHF. For the CDR3, the DNA is TGCGCCAGCAGACTCGAAGGTGGCAGCCCGGGGCCCCAGCATTTT.

The rearrangement links TRBV20-1 to TRBJ1-5; no definite D call. CDR3 length equals 13 residues. V was trimmed by 3 bases and J by 1 base, leaving 7 bases between them. CDR1 and CDR2 from the germline V gene are DFQATT and SNEGSKA (reference sequence). In DNA, the CDR3 is TGCAGTGCTAGTGCAGTAAGCAATCAGCCCCAGCATTTT. This encodes CSASAVSNQPQHF.

This clone appeared once. The chain links TRBV19 to TRBJ1-1; 7 bases agree with TRBD1. Germline CDR1 and CDR2: LNHDA and SQIVND (reference sequence). J lost 0 bases, V lost 8 bases, and 3 bases had no gene match. CDR3 length: 13 residues. Written as DNA, the CDR3 is TGTGCCAGTTCCGACAGGGTGAACACTGAAGCTTTCTTT. It yields the protein CASSDRVNTEAFF.

The chain recombines TRBV6-2 or TRBV6-3 with TRBJ2-1, with D maybe TRBD2 (6 bases). Trimming pared 6 bases from V and 2 bases from J, leaving 14 bases between. This CDR3 spans 15 amino acids. Germline V gives CDR1 MNHEY, CDR2 SVGEGT. CDR3 in DNA: TGTGCCAGCAGCACCCTAGCGTATACCTACAATGAGCAGTTCTTC. It is translated as CASSTLAYTYNEQFF.

The chain joins TRBV29-1 to TRBJ1-1; D gene ambiguous. The V end lost 7 bases, the J end lost 8 bases, and 20 bases lay between the germline ends. The CDR3 has 13 residues. Germline CDR1 is SQVTM and CDR2 is ANQGSEA. CDR3 region: CSATPTLQKEAFF. CDR3 in DNA: TGCAGCGCTACCCCCACCCTCCAGAAGGAAGCTTTCTTT.

The gene calls are TRBV11-2 and TRBJ1-1; TRBD1 matches at 7 bases. From germline, CDR1 is SGHAT and CDR2 FQNNGV. The CDR3 has 16 amino acids. The V and J ends lost 2 bases and 7 bases, in that order; junction bases with no gene match: 13. The CDR3 DNA sequence: TGTGCCAGCAGCTTAAACCCAGGGAACAGGGGCTATGAAGCTTTCTTT. This sequence encodes CASSLNPGNRGYEAFF.